In its sample, the clone carrying this T cell receptor (beta chain) was seen a few times. Its matching antigen is unknown. This sample is part of a study of beta chain features in type 1 diabetes. Findings and caveats of the study: Insertion counts at VDJ junctions were lower in type 1 diabetes patients, who also showed more deletions there.

V lost 0 bases to trimming and J lost 5 bases; unmatched junction nucleotides: 4. The CDR3 is 15 amino acids. The V gene's germline CDR1 is SGHRS and CDR2 YFSETQ. Expressed TCRB transcripts were sequenced because the entire RNA isolate underwent reverse transcription. The repertoire was sequenced with immunoSEQ multiplex PCR; TCRdb's copy has only in-frame clones and lacks some. The sample contains 130,000 to 150,000 clones, about 8.7% of which appear only once. Sequenced input: central memory CD4+ T cells from blood. The chain carries TRBV5-1 and TRBJ2-7; 11 bases match TRBD1. The sequence derives from a man aged 18-30 years in good health. The DNA for the CDR3 is TGCGCCAGCAGCTTGGCCGGGACAGGGGGTCACGAGCAGTACTTC. It is translated as CASSLAGTGGHEQYF.